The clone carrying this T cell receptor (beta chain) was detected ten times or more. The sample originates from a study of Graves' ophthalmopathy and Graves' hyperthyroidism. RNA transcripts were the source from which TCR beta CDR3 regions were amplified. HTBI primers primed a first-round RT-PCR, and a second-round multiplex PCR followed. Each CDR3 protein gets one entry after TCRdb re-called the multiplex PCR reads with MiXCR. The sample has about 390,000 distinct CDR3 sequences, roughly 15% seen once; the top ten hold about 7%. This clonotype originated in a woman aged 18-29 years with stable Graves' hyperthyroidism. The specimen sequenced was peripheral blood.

CDR3 nucleotides: TGTGCCAGCAGCGACCGGATAGCGGGTCCGCAAGAGACCCAGTACTTC. Its translation: CASSDRIAGPQETQYF. The chain is built from TRBV7-8 and TRBJ2-5, with 7 positions matching TRBD2. The CDR3 is made up of 16 amino acids. CDR1 and CDR2 from the germline V gene are SGHVS and FQNEAQ. J lost 2 bases, V lost 5 bases, and 11 bases had no gene match. Drawing the rest from reference TRBV7-8 and TRBJ2-5, the complete variable domain is GAGVSQSPRYKVAKRGQDVALRCDPISGHVSLFWYQQALGQGPEFLTYFQNEAQLDKSGLPSDRFFAERPEGSVSTLKIQRTQQEDSAVYLCASSDRIAGPQETQYFGPGTRLLVL.